These T cell receptor beta chains were read from a single sample in a study of control samples from healthy donors and cancer patients. Only in-frame clones appear in the TCRdb table, and some are missing; sequencing was by immunoSEQ multiplex PCR. In the table there are around 130,000 clones, approximately 87% of which are singletons. Sequencing input: blood. The receptors shown here come from a man aged 25-40 years in good health. Both conserved end residues are part of each CDR3. Fields, in order: clone size, V gene, J gene, D gene, CDR3 length, CDR3 DNA, CDR3 protein. A D gene is named only where the DNA matches it firmly. The listing skips clone size in some rows; elsewhere it reads once, few, many or a size class.

>.|TRBV4-2|TRBJ1-2|.|17
TGTGCCAGCAGCCAAGCGCTTACCCAGGGGAGGGGCTATGGCTACACCTTC
CASSQALTQGRGYGYTF
>.|TRBV10-3|TRBJ1-6|.|15
TGTGCCGCCGGTAGGGGGGCAGGGAGGAATTCACCCCTCCACTTT
CAAGRGAGRNSPLHF
>.|TRBV2|TRBJ1-5|TRBD1|12
TGTGCCAGCCGGACAGGGGGCCAGCCCCAGCATTTT
CASRTGGQPQHF
>.|TRBV5-1|TRBJ1-6|.|15
TGCGCCAGCAGCTTAAGGGGACACAAGAATTCACCCCTCCACTTT
CASSLRGHKNSPLHF
>.|TRBV7-2|TRBJ2-2|TRBD2|17
TGTGCCAGCGCAAAAAGGCTAGCGGGGTCGAACACCGGGGAGCTGTTTTTT
CASAKRLAGSNTGELFF
>.|TRBV7-3|TRBJ2-1|TRBD1|15
TGTGCCAGCAGCTTCGACAGGGGCTCCTACAATGAGCAGTTCTTC
CASSFDRGSYNEQFF
>.|TRBV2|TRBJ2-7|TRBD1|12
TGTGCCAGCCGGGACAGCTCCTACGAGCAGTACTTC
CASRDSSYEQYF
>.|TRBV19|TRBJ1-1|.|16
TGTGCCAGTAGTATTAGACCGGTCGGTGGGAACACTGAAGCTTTCTTT
CASSIRPVGGNTEAFF
>.|TRBV6-5|TRBJ2-2|.|15
TGTGCCAGCAGTTACGTAGGGGGAAGGGCCGGGGAGCTGTTTTTT
CASSYVGGRAGELFF
>.|TRBV18|TRBJ1-2|.|13
TGTGCCAGCTCTCCGGACGGCAACTATGGCTACACCTTC
CASSPDGNYGYTF
>.|TRBV19|TRBJ2-3|.|15
TGTGCCAGTAGTGGGGACTTCCTTGGCACAGATACGCAGTATTTT
CASSGDFLGTDTQYF
>.|TRBV2|TRBJ1-3|.|15
TGTGCCAGCAGTGTCTACGGAGGCTCTGGAAACACCATATATTTT
CASSVYGGSGNTIYF
>once|TRBV23-1|TRBJ2-1|TRBD1|15
TGCGCCAGCAGTCTAGACAGGGGTGGACGGTATGAGCAGTTCTTC
CASSLDRGGRYEQFF
>.|TRBV24-1|TRBJ1-3|.|15
TGTGCCACCAGTGACCCAGGGGTTCCTGGAAACACCATATATTTT
CATSDPGVPGNTIYF
>.|TRBV25-1|TRBJ2-1|.|14
TGTGCCAGCAGTGAATACCCCCTTGTAAGTGAGCAGTTCTTC
CASSEYPLVSEQFF
>.|TRBV29-1|TRBJ1-3|.|15
TGCAGCGCCGGGGAGGGCCGCAACTCTGGAAACACCATATATTTT
CSAGEGRNSGNTIYF
>.|TRBV10-3|TRBJ2-3|TRBD1|15
TGTGCCATCAGTGAGACAACAGGGGGAAGAGATACGCAGTATTTT
CAISETTGGRDTQYF
>.|TRBV12-5|TRBJ1-1|TRBD1|17
TGTGCTAGTGGTTTCCTCCCCCGGACAGGCTGGAACACTGAAGCTTTCTTT
CASGFLPRTGWNTEAFF
>.|TRBV7-2|TRBJ2-7|.|15
TGTGCCAGCAGCTTAAATCCCGAGGGATCCTACGAGCAGTACTTC
CASSLNPEGSYEQYF
>.|TRBV18|TRBJ1-1|.|15
TGTGCCAGCTCACGAACGGACTTGGGCGGCACTGAAGCTTTCTTT
CASSRTDLGGTEAFF
>.|TRBV30|TRBJ2-2|.|12
TGTGCCTGGAGTGTACTGGTCGGGGAGCTGTTTTTT
CAWSVLVGELFF
>once|TRBV11-3|TRBJ2-2|TRBD1|15
TGTGCCAGCAGCCCCGGGACAGGGGTGGGCGGGGAGCTGTTTTTT
CASSPGTGVGGELFF
>.|TRBV3-1/TRBV3-2|TRBJ1-1|TRBD1|13
TGTGCCAGCAGCCAGGGGACAGTAAGCCTTGGATTTTTT
CASSQGTVSLGFF
>.|TRBV6-4|TRBJ2-3|.|15
TGTGCCAGCAGTGACCAGGGACTTGGGGGAGATACGCAGTATTTT
CASSDQGLGGDTQYF
>.|TRBV12-3/TRBV12-4|TRBJ1-1|.|13
TGTGCCAGCAGCTGGGGACCGAACACTGAAGCTTTCTTT
CASSWGPNTEAFF
>.|TRBV5-1|TRBJ1-2|.|15
TGCGCCAGCAGCTTAGACAGTGCACGGGCCTATGGCTACACCTTC
CASSLDSARAYGYTF
>.|TRBV3-1/TRBV3-2|TRBJ1-5|.|13
TGTGCCAGCAGCCGACAGCTCAATCAGCCCCAGCATTTT
CASSRQLNQPQHF
>.|TRBV6-1|TRBJ1-2|.|14
TGTGCCAGCAGTGAAGAATGGCAGGGAGGCGGCTACACCTTC
CASSEEWQGGGYTF
>.|TRBV7-3|TRBJ2-2|TRBD1|17
TGTGCCAGCAGCCCCACTCGGACAGGGGATGGAGCCGGGGAGCTGTTTTTT
CASSPTRTGDGAGELFF
>.|TRBV4-1|TRBJ2-1|.|13
TGCGCCAGCAGCCAAGATAGGAATAATGAGCAGTTCTTC
CASSQDRNNEQFF
>.|TRBV10-1|TRBJ1-3|TRBD1|17
TGCGCCAGCCCCCCCGGGACAGGGAGTGTTGGTGCGAACACCATATATTTT
CASPPGTGSVGANTIYF